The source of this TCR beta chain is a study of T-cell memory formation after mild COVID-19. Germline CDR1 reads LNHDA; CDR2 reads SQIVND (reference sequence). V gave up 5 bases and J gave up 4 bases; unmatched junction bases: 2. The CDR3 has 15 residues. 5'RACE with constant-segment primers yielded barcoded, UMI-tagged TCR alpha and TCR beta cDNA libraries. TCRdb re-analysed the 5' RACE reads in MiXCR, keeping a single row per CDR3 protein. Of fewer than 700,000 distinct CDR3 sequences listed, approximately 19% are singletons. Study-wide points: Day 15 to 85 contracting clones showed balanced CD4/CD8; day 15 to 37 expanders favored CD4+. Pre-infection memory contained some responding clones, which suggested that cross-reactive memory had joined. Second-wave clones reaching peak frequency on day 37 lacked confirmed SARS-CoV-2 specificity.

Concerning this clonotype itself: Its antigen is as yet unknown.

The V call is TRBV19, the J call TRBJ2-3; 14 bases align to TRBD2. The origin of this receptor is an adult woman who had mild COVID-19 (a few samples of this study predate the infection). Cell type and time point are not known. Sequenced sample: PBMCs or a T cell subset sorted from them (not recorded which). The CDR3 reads CASSGTSGSADTQYF. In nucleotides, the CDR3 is TGTGCCAGTAGTGGGACTAGCGGGAGTGCAGATACGCAGTATTTT. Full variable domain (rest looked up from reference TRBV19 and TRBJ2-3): DGGITQSPKYLFRKEGQNVTLSCEQNLNHDAMYWYRQDPGQGLRLIYYSQIVNDFQKGDIAEGYSVSREKKESFPLTVTSAQKNPTAFYLCASSGTSGSADTQYFGPGTRLTVL.